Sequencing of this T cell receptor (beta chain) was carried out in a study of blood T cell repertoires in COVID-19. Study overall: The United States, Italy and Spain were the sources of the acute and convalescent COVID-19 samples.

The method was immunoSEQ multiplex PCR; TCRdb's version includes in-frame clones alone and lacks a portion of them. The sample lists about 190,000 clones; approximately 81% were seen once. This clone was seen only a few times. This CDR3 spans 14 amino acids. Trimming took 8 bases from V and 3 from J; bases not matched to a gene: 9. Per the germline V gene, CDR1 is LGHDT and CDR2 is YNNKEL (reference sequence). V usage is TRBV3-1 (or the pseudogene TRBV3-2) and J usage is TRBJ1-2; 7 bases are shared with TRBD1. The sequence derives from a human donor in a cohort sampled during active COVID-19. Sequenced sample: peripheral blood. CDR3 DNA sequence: TGTGCCAGCGCACCGGGACAGCATGACTATGGCTACACCTTC. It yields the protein CASAPGQHDYGYTF.